This T cell receptor beta chain was captured in a study of T-cell reconstitution after alpha-beta-depleted transplantation in children. A TCRbeta library incorporating unique molecular identifiers was prepared. One entry per CDR3 protein, called by TCRdb with MiXCR from the PCR reads. The data hold some 220,000 distinct CDR3 sequences, with approximately 9% observed a single time. The CDR3 has 16 amino acids. The V gene's germline CDR1 is SGHTA and CDR2 FQGNSA. With 5 bases removed from V and 0 bases from J, the gap between germline ends came to 14 bases. J is TRBJ1-5 and V is TRBV7-2; D ambiguous. This material consisted of PBMCs from the stem cell graft donor, taken from the stem cell graft. This receptor was taken from a human donor who donated a stem cell graft to a child with acute lymphoblastic leukemia. This CDR3 is CASSLSGGYSNQPQHF. CDR3 nucleotides: TGTGCCAGCAGCCTATCCGGCGGCTATAGCAATCAGCCCCAGCATTTT.